This T cell receptor (beta chain) was retrieved from a study of CD8+ T cells in alopecia areata. Study-level background: Treated patients took oral tofacitinib at 5 to 10 mg twice daily.

Overall study results and limits: Lesional scalp, especially alopecia totalis/universalis, showed higher clonality than normal scalp.

A word on this clone: Its target is unknown.

CDR3 size: 12 residues. The germline gives CDR1 GTSNPN, CDR2 SVGIG (reference sequence). V was clipped by 7 bases and J by 6 bases, with 13 bases between them. As the sequencing template, cDNA was produced by extracting RNA and reverse transcribing it. Measured with immunoSEQ multiplex PCR; TCRdb has only the in-frame clones, and not every one. The table has roughly 140,000 clones, 50% to 65% seen once. The starting material was CD8+ T cells sorted from blood, obtained at week 0. The source is a human donor with alopecia areata. The chain employs TRBV30 and TRBJ2-1; no clear D gene. CDR3 DNA: TGTGCCTCCTCCTGGGCAGGCAATGAGCAGTTCTTC. It specifies CASSWAGNEQFF.